The 24 T cell receptor beta chains below were found in one sample sequenced in a study of blood T cell repertoires in COVID-19 (TCRdb year 2020). The library was obtained by the immunoSEQ multiplex PCR assay. Sourced from immuneACCESS, this table was stored by TCRdb with only in-frame sequences that have V and J called. A share of the clones is absent; for the studies checked, an unresolved V gene accounts for under half, and the remainder has no known explanation. The sample table lists about 64,000 clones, more than 70% of them with a count of one. About 4% of the sample is in the top ten clones. The sequenced material came from peripheral blood. Receptors were obtained from a man in his 70s with acute or convalescent COVID-19.

The chain is built from TRBV5-1 and TRBJ2-3; 7 nucleotides align to TRBD2. Trimming cost V 4 bases and J 2 bases; bases outside gene matches: 7. From germline, CDR1 is SGHRS and CDR2 YFSETQ. This CDR3 comprises 15 residues. CDR3: CASSPPSGSTDTQYF. In DNA, the CDR3 is TGCGCCAGCAGCCCCCCTAGCGGATCCACAGATACGCAGTATTTT.

The chain links TRBV7-6 to TRBJ2-1; 10 bases are shared with TRBD1. The ends lost 5 bases at V and 6 bases at J; junction bases unmatched: 13. The CDR3 is made up of 17 amino acids. Germline CDR1 is SGHVS and CDR2 is FNYEAQ. The DNA of the CDR3 is TGTGCCAGCAGCCGACTCCCAACCCGGACAGGGGGCAATGAGCAGTTCTTC. It specifies CASSRLPTRTGGNEQFF.

This chain links TRBV7-6 with TRBJ2-2, with a weak D call TRBD1 (5 bases). The germline V gene has CDR1 SGHVS and CDR2 FNYEAQ. This CDR3 region has 15 residues. The V and J ends lost 0 bases and 0 bases respectively, with 5 bases between them. CDR3 protein: CASSLAGANTGELFF. The CDR3 nucleotides read TGTGCCAGCAGCTTAGCAGGGGCGAACACCGGGGAGCTGTTTTTT.

The chain combines TRBV28 with TRBJ1-4, with D tentatively TRBD1 (6 bases). Germline V lookup: CDR1 MDHEN, CDR2 SYDVKM. V lost 8 bases, J lost 5 bases, and 15 bases lay in between. The CDR3 is made up of 14 amino acids. The CDR3 DNA sequence: TGTGCCAGCCAAAGGGGGGGGCAAAATGAAAAACTGTTTTTT. Residues: CASQRGGQNEKLFF.

The chain carries TRBV6-6 and TRBJ1-2; D possibly corresponds to TRBD1 (5 bases). The germline gives CDR1 MNHNY, CDR2 SVGAGI (reference sequence). V gave up 6 bases and J gave up 0 bases, with 17 bases separating them. CDR3 length: 16 residues. The CDR3 here is CASSQNAGGANYGYTF. CDR3 DNA: TGTGCCAGCAGCCAAAACGCCGGGGGAGCTAACTATGGCTACACCTTC.

This CDR3 is CASSPGGGFTDTQYF. Written as DNA, the CDR3 is TGCGCCAGCAGCCCCGGGGGGGGGTTCACAGATACGCAGTATTTT. V and J are TRBV5-1 and TRBJ2-3; the match to TRBD2 covers 8 bases. The CDR3 runs to 15 residues. Germline V CDR1 and CDR2: SGHRS, YFSETQ. V lost 4 bases to trimming and J lost 2 bases; unmatched junction nucleotides: 6.

The chain employs TRBV18 and TRBJ2-2, with D perhaps matching TRBD1 (6 bases). This CDR3 spans 15 amino acids. Germline V gives CDR1 KGHSH, CDR2 LQKENI. Trimming took off 3 bases at V and 1 base at J, with 9 bases between the two ends. The CDR3 protein is CASSPRTVNTGELFF. DNA for the CDR3: TGTGCCAGCTCACCCCGGACAGTGAACACCGGGGAGCTGTTTTTT.

This chain connects TRBV7-9 to TRBJ2-7; a possible D gene is TRBD1 (6 bases). The V end lost 5 bases, the J end lost 0 bases, and 17 bases lay between the germline ends. The CDR3 totals 16 residues. Germline V gene data show CDR1 as SEHNR and CDR2 as FQNEAQ (reference sequence). The CDR3 loop is CASSPRQGPFSYEQYF. The CDR3, as DNA: TGTGCCAGCAGCCCCCGTCAGGGGCCTTTCTCCTACGAGCAGTACTTC.

The V call is TRBV5-4, the J call TRBJ2-1; 8 nucleotides align to TRBD1. The CDR3 spans 17 residues. Germline loops: CDR1 SGHNT, CDR2 YYREEE (reference sequence). V trimming: 2 bases; J trimming: 5 bases; junction bases outside the gene matches: 12. CDR3 residues: CASSFPQGAGQNNEQFF. The CDR3 DNA reads TGTGCCAGCAGCTTTCCCCAGGGGGCGGGGCAAAACAATGAGCAGTTCTTC. The variable domain in full, completed from reference TRBV5-4 and TRBJ2-1, reads ETGVTQSPTHLIKTRGQQVTLRCSSQSGHNTVSWYQQALGQGPQFIFQYYREEENGRGNFPPRFSGLQFPNYSSELNVNALELDDSALYLCASSFPQGAGQNNEQFFGPGTRLTVL.

J is TRBJ2-5 and V is TRBV27; TRBD2 aligns across 8 bases. V lost 2 bases to trimming and J lost 1 base; unmatched junction nucleotides: 6. The CDR3 consists of 16 residues. In germline, CDR1 is MNHEY, CDR2 SMNVEV (reference sequence). CDR3 loop: CASSLVGGAGQETQYF. The DNA for the CDR3 is TGTGCCAGCAGTTTAGTCGGGGGGGCCGGCCAAGAGACCCAGTACTTC.

The chain has TRBV10-3 and TRBJ1-5; no clear D gene. The CDR3 spans 13 residues. V dropped 0 bases and J dropped 4 bases, with 4 bases sitting between them. Germline CDR1 and CDR2: ENHRY and SYGVKD. The CDR3 protein is CAISESLNQPQHF. The DNA of the CDR3 is TGTGCCATCAGTGAGTCGTTAAATCAGCCCCAGCATTTT.

This chain uses TRBV7-8 with TRBJ2-1; D gene ambiguous. V lost 2 bases, J lost 10 bases, and 12 bases lay in between. Germline V lookup: CDR1 SGHVS, CDR2 FQNEAQ. The CDR3 has 13 amino acids. The CDR3 region has the DNA TGTGCCAGCAGCTTACTGACTCCAAACGAGCAGTTCTTC. This sequence encodes CASSLLTPNEQFF.

The chain couples TRBV7-2 to TRBJ1-2; perhaps TRBD1 as D (5 bases). V gave up 2 bases and J gave up 5 bases, with 12 bases separating them. Germline assignment: CDR1 SGHTA and CDR2 FQGNSA. The CDR3 has 14 amino acids. CDR3 sequence (DNA): TGTGCCAGCAGCTTATCAGGGCCCGGTTATGGCTACACCTTC. Protein: CASSLSGPGYGYTF.

This chain connects TRBV15 to TRBJ1-6, with 7 bases matching TRBD1. Germline CDR1 LNHNV, CDR2 YYDKDF (reference sequence). This CDR3 has 14 amino acids. V dropped 5 bases and J dropped 14; count of bases not matched to a gene: 12. The DNA for the CDR3 is TGTGCCACCAGCCCGCAGGGGGTGACAAGAGCCCTCCACTTT. Translating gives CATSPQGVTRALHF. Full variable domain (rest looked up from reference TRBV15 and TRBJ1-6): DAMVIQNPRYQVTQFGKPVTLSCSQTLNHNVMYWYQQKSSQAPKLLFHYYDKDFNNEADTPDNFQSRRPNTSFCFLDIRSPGLGDTAMYLCATSPQGVTRALHFGNGTRLTVT.

This clone was counted between two and nine times. The rearrangement uses TRBV5-6 and TRBJ1-6, with D uncertain. Trimming shortened V by 4 bases and J by 10 bases, and 9 bases separated the two germline ends. Germline V gives CDR1 SGHDT, CDR2 YYEEEE. This CDR3 has 12 residues. In DNA, the CDR3 is TGTGCCAGCAGCCCAGGAGGGTCACCCCTCCACTTT. Its protein product is CASSPGGSPLHF.

The V call is TRBV7-3, the J call TRBJ1-4, with unresolved D. Germline V CDR1 and CDR2: SGHTA, FQGTGA. The V end was cut by 4 bases, the J end by 11 bases, with 14 bases between. The CDR3 contains 13 residues. CDR3 nucleotide sequence: TGTGCCAGCAGCTCCGATACGGGTACCAAACTGTTTTTT. Protein product: CASSSDTGTKLFF.

This sequence joins TRBV2 and TRBJ2-1; D may be TRBD1 (5 bases). Trimming removed 7 bases at V and 6 bases at J, with 16 bases between. The CDR3 covers 14 residues. The germline CDR1 and CDR2 sequences are SNHLY and FYNNEI. CDR3 sequence (DNA): TGTGCCAGCAAGGGGCAGGGTCGCTCCAATGAGCAGTTCTTC. Its translation is CASKGQGRSNEQFF.

This clone was observed a single time. The chain is built from TRBV29-1 and TRBJ1-4; 8 positions agree with TRBD1. The CDR3 sequence is 17 residues long. J gave up 2 bases and V 7 bases, and 15 bases lay outside the gene matches. Germline V gene sequence: CDR1 SQVTM, CDR2 ANQGSEA. The CDR3 spells CSARTGSIYKTNEKLFF. CDR3 nucleotide sequence: TGCAGCGCCCGGACAGGGTCGATTTACAAGACTAATGAAAAACTGTTTTTT.

This chain uses TRBV6-5 with TRBJ1-1; D gene ambiguous. Trimming took off 5 bases at V and 1 base at J, with 8 bases between the two ends. The CDR3 covers 13 residues. CDR1 is MNHEY, CDR2 SVGAGI, per germline. The chain's CDR3 is CASSHTKNTEAFF. The CDR3 coding sequence is TGTGCCAGCAGTCATACAAAGAACACTGAAGCTTTCTTT.

This chain uses TRBV19 with TRBJ2-2; the match to TRBD1 covers 8 bases. The CDR3 is 14 residues long. Germline V CDR1 and CDR2: LNHDA, SQIVND (reference sequence). The V gene end was trimmed by 8 bases and the J gene end by 4 bases; junction bases not matched to a gene: 6. CDR3 sequence: CASSRGRGTGELFF. In nucleotides, the CDR3 is TGTGCCAGTTCCAGGGGGCGGGGCACCGGGGAGCTGTTTTTT.

This clone was recorded only once. The chain has TRBV30 and TRBJ1-2; D ambiguous. Germline values: CDR1 GTSNPN, CDR2 SVGIG (reference sequence). There are 14 residues in the CDR3. Between the trimmed V and J ends, which lost 0 bases and 5 bases, there was a span of 13 bases. The CDR3 DNA is TGTGCCTGGAGTGTAGTGGGCGATGGATATGGCTACACCTTC. Protein: CAWSVVGDGYGYTF. Based on the CDR3 plus reference TRBV30 and TRBJ1-2, the full variable domain is SQTIHQWPATLVQPVGSPLSLECTVEGTSNPNLYWYRQAAGRGLQLLFYSVGIGQISSEVPQNLSASRPQDRQFILSSKKLLLSDSGFYLCAWSVVGDGYGYTFGSGTRLTVV.

V gene TRBV7-8 combines with J gene TRBJ2-7; possibly TRBD2 for D (6 bases). Trimming stripped 1 base from V and 3 bases from J, with 10 bases between. The CDR3 contains 14 residues. Germline CDR1 reads SGHVS; CDR2 reads FQNEAQ. This CDR3 reads CASSLGGGVYEQYF. CDR3 bases: TGTGCCAGCAGCTTAGGAGGCGGGGTCTACGAGCAGTACTTC.

CDR3 nucleotides: TGTGCCAGCACCCATGGTGCTCTCGGGCAAGAGACCCAGTACTTC. This gives the protein CASTHGALGQETQYF. This chain joins TRBV9 and TRBJ2-5; D not resolved. Trimming took off 6 bases at V and 2 bases at J, with 17 bases between the two ends. This CDR3 is built from 15 residues. Germline V gene data show CDR1 as SGDLS and CDR2 as YYNGEE.

The table lists this clone with a few counts. J is TRBJ2-7 and V is TRBV5-1, with 10 nucleotides matching TRBD1. This CDR3 region has 17 residues. Per germline, CDR1 SGHRS and CDR2 YFSETQ. With V trimmed by 2 bases and J by 5 bases, 13 bases remained unmatched. The CDR3 nucleotides are TGCGCCAGCAGCTTCCACATTGACAGGGGGCGTTTCGACGAGCAGTACTTC. Residues: CASSFHIDRGRFDEQYF.